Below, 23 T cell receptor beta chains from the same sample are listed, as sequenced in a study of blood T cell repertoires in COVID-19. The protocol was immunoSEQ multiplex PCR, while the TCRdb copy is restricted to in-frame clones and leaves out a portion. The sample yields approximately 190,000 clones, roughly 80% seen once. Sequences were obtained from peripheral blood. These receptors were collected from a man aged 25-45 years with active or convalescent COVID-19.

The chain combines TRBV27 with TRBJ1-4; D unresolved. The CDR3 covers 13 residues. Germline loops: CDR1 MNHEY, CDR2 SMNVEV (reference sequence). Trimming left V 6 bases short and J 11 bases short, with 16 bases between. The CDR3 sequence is CASRLEGTNKLFF. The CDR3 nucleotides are TGTGCCAGCAGGCTGGAGGGAACGAACAAACTGTTTTTT.

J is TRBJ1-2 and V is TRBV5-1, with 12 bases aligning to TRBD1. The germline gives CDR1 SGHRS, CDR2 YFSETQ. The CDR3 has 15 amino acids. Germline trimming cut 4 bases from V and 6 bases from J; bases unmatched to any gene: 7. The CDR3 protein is CASSHPGTGGHGYTF. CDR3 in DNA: TGCGCCAGCAGCCATCCCGGGACAGGGGGCCATGGCTACACCTTC. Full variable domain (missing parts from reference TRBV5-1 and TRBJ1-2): KAGVTQTPRYLIKTRGQQVTLSCSPISGHRSVSWYQQTPGQGLQFLFEYFSETQRNKGNFPGRFSGRQFSNSRSEMNVSTLELGDSALYLCASSHPGTGGHGYTFGSGTRLTVV.

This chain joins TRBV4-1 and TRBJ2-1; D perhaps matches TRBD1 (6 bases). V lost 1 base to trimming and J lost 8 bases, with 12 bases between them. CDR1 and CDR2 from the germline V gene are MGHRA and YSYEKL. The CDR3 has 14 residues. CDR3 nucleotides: TGCGCCAGCAGCCAAGTAGCACAGGGCGATGAGCAGTTCTTC. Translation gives CASSQVAQGDEQFF.

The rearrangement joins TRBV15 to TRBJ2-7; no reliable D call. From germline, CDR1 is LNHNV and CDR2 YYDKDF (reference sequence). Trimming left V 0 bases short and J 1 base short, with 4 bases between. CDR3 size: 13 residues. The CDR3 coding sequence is TGTGCCACCAGCAGAGATTTATCCTACGAGCAGTACTTC. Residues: CATSRDLSYEQYF.

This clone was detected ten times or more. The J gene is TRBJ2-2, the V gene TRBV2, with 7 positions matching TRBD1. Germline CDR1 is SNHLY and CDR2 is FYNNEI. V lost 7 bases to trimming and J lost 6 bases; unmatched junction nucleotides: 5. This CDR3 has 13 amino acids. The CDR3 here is CASTDRASGELFF. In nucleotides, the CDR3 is TGTGCCAGCACCGACAGGGCCTCCGGGGAGCTGTTTTTT.

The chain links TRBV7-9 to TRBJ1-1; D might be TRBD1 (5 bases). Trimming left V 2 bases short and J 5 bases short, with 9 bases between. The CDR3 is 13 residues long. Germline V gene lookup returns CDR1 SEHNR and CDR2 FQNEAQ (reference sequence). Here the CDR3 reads CASSLLEGTEAFF. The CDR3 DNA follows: TGTGCCAGCAGCTTATTGGAGGGGACTGAAGCTTTCTTT.

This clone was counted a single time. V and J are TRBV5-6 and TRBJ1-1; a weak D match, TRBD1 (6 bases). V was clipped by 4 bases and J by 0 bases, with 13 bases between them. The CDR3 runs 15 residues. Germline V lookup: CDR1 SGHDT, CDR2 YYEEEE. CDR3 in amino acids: CASSLVGGVNTEAFF. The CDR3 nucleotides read TGTGCCAGCAGCCTTGTAGGGGGAGTGAACACTGAAGCTTTCTTT.

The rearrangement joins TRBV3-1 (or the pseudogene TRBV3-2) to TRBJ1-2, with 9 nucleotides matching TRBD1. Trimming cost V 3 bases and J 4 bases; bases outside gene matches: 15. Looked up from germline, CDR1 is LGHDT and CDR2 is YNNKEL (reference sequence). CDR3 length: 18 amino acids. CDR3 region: CASSHHFSRTGAIYGYTF. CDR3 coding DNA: TGTGCCAGCAGCCACCACTTTAGTAGGACAGGGGCTATCTATGGCTACACCTTC.

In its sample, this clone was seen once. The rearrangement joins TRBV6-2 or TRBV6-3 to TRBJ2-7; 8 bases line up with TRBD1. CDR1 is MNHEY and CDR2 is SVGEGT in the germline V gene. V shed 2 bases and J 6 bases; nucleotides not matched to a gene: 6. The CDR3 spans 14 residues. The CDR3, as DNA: TGTGCCAGCAGTTACGGACAGGGATCCCTCGAGCAGTACTTC. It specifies CASSYGQGSLEQYF.

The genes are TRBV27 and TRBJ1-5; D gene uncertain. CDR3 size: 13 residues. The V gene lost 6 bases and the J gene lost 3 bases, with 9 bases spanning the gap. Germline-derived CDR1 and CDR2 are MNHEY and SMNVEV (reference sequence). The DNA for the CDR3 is TGTGCCAGCAGGCGGGCAGTCAATCAGCCCCAGCATTTT. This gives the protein CASRRAVNQPQHF.

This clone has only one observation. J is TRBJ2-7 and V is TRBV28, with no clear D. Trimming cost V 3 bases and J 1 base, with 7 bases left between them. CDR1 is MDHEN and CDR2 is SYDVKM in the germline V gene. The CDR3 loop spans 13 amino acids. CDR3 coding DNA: TGTGCCAGCAGTTTCTCGGGTTCCTACGAGCAGTACGTC. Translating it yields CASSFSGSYEQYV.

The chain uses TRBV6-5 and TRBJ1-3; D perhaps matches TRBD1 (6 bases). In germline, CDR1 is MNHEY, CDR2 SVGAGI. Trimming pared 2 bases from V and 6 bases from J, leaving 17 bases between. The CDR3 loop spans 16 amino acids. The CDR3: CASSYGLPGGANTIYF. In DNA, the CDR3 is TGTGCCAGCAGTTACGGCCTCCCGGGGGGGGCAAACACCATATATTTT.

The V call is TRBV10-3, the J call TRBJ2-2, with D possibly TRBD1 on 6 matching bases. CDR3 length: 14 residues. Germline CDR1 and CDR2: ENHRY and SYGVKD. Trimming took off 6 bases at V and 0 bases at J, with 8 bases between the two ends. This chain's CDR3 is CAISGQSNTGELFF. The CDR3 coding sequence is TGTGCCATCAGCGGACAGTCGAACACCGGGGAGCTGTTTTTT.

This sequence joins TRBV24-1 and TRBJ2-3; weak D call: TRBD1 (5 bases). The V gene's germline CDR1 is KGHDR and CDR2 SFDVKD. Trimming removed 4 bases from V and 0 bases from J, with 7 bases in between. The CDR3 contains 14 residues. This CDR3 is CATSEGPSTDTQYF. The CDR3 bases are TGTGCCACCAGTGAGGGGCCTAGCACAGATACGCAGTATTTT.

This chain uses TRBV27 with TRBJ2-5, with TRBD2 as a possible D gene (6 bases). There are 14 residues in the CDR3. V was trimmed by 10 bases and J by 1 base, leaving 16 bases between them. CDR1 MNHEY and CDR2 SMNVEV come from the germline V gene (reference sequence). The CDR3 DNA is TGTGCCACCGCTTCTGGCGGGGCCCAAGAGACCCAGTACTTC. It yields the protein CATASGGAQETQYF.

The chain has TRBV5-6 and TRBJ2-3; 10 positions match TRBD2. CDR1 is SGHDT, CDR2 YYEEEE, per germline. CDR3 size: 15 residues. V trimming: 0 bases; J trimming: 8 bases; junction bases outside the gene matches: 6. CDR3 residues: CASSLGLAGEGTQYF. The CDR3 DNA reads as TGTGCCAGCAGCTTGGGCCTAGCGGGAGAAGGTACGCAGTATTTT.

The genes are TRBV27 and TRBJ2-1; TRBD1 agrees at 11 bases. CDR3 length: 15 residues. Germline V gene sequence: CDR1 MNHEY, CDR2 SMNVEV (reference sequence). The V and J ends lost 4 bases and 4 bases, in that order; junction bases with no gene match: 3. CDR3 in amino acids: CASSSDRGRYNEQFF. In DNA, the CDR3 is TGTGCCAGCAGTTCGGACAGGGGGCGGTACAATGAGCAGTTCTTC.

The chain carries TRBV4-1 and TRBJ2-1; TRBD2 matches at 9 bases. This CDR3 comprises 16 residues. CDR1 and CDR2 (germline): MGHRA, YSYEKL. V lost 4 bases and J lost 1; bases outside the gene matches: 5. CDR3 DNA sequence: TGCGCCAGCAGCCGTAGCGGGGGCCCTTCCTACAATGAGCAGTTCTTC. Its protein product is CASSRSGGPSYNEQFF.

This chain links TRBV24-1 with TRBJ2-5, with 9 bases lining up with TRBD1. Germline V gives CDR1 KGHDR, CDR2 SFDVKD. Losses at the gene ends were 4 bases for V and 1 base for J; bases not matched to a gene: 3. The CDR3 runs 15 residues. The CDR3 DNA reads TGTGCCACCAGTGAAGGACAGGGGCTCCAAGAGACCCAGTACTTC. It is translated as CATSEGQGLQETQYF.

The CDR3 here is CATSEDPTRGGPEQFF. The CDR3 DNA is TGTGCCACCAGTGAAGACCCTACTAGGGGGGGACCTGAGCAGTTCTTC. The V gene is TRBV24-1, the J gene TRBJ2-1; a possible D gene is TRBD2 (7 bases). Trimming pared 4 bases from V and 9 bases from J, leaving 21 bases between. Germline CDR1 is KGHDR and CDR2 is SFDVKD. This CDR3 has 16 amino acids.

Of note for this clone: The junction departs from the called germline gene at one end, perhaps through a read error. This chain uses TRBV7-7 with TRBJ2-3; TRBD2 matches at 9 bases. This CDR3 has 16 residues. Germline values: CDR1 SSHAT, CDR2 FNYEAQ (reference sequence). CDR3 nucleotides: TGTGCTAGCAGCTTAGGAGTTAGCGGGAGTTCCGATACGCAGTATTTT. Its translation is CASSLGVSGSSDTQYF.

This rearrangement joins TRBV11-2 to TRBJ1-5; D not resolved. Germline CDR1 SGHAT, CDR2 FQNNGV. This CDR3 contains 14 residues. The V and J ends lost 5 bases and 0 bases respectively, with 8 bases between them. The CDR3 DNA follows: TGTGCCAGCAGCCGCACTTTTAGCAATCAGCCCCAGCATTTT. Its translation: CASSRTFSNQPQHF.

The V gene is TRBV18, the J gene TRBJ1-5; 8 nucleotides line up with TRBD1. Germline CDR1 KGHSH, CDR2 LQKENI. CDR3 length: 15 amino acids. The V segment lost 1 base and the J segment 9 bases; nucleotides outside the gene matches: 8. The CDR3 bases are TGTGCCAGCTCACCACAAACAGGGACAGGCGCGCCCCAGCATTTT. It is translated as CASSPQTGTGAPQHF. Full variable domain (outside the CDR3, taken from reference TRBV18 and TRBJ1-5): NAGVMQNPRHLVRRRGQEARLRCSPMKGHSHVYWYRQLPEEGLKFMVYLQKENIIDESGMPKERFSAEFPKEGPSILRIQQVVRGDSAAYFCASSPQTGTGAPQHFGDGTRLSIL.